This T cell receptor beta chain was retrieved from a study of CD4 T cells in relation to SARS-CoV-2 and coronaviruses. The assay was immunoSEQ multiplex PCR, and TCRdb's table has in-frame clones only and misses some. Of tens of thousands of clones detected, 86% appear once; the ten largest clones hold 1.3% to 1.5%. This clone was seen only once. Its specificity is not known. Unexposed donor CD4+ T cells date from 2011-2018, before the COVID-19 pandemic. CD4 enrichment then naive enrichment separated naive from memory CD4+ cells. Study-level findings and limits: Samples before the pandemic and after infection were not matched within any donor. The assay detects memory recall responses, not culture-primed primary responses.

This CDR3 region has 13 residues. Germline V lookup: CDR1 LNHNV, CDR2 YYDKDF (reference sequence). Trimming stripped 1 base from V and 9 bases from J, with 13 bases between. Sample: memory CD4+ T cells from PBMCs. The rearrangement uses TRBV15 and TRBJ2-7; D gene unclear. This TCR derives from a human donor in good health. The CDR3 loop is CATSRGLVAWQYF. The CDR3 nucleotides are TGTGCCACCAGCAGAGGATTGGTGGCGTGGCAGTACTTC.